The 2 T cell receptor beta chains listed next were all sequenced from one sample in a study of T cells after yellow fever vaccination. TCRdb itself ran the 5' RACE reads through MiXCR, one entry per CDR3 protein. The repertoire holds about 500,000 distinct CDR3 sequences, with 17% as singletons. The sample here was PBMCs, taken 5 to 6 days after the first yellow fever vaccination. The receptors stem from a man aged 18 to 35 who received the YFV17D yellow fever vaccine.

This clonotype has more than one count but fewer than ten. The genes are TRBV4-3 and TRBJ1-1; 11 bases are a match to TRBD1. Germline values: CDR1 LGHNA, CDR2 YSLEER. The CDR3 extends over 16 amino acids. V trimming: 1 base; J trimming: 4 bases; junction bases outside the gene matches: 5. CDR3: CASSQVGQGEVTEAFF. CDR3 in DNA: TGCGCCAGCAGCCAAGTGGGACAGGGGGAAGTCACTGAAGCTTTCTTT.

There are a few counts of this clonotype. This chain connects TRBV6-1 to TRBJ2-1; 10 nucleotides agree with TRBD1. Germline loops: CDR1 MNHNS, CDR2 SASEGT. V trimming: 7 bases; J trimming: 5 bases; junction bases outside the gene matches: 11. The CDR3 is 16 residues long. The CDR3 reads CASTIKSGQGHNEQFF. The CDR3 nucleotides read TGTGCCAGCACCATCAAATCGGGACAGGGGCACAATGAGCAGTTCTTC.